Sequencing of this TCR beta chain was carried out in a study of blood T cell repertoires in COVID-19. The wider study: The study drew acute and convalescent COVID-19 samples from the United States, Italy and Spain. PBMCs, B-cell-depleted T cells, or T cells were the source of the cDNA or gDNA that made up the material.

The V gene's germline CDR1 is MNHNY and CDR2 SVGAGI (reference sequence). This CDR3 is 12 amino acids long. V shed 8 bases and J 6 bases; nucleotides not matched to a gene: 5. Per the original data handling: Amplification of reference gene primers provided the estimated nucleated cell counts. This table comes from immunoSEQ multiplex PCR, and its TCRdb copy is limited to in-frame clones, with some not included. D and trimming come from the DNA, and the V and J calls and clone size come from that table. The profile shows 250,000 to 350,000 clones, almost 90% of them singletons. Seattle patients were enrolled while actively infected and followed longitudinally.

The chain couples TRBV6-6 to TRBJ2-7, with TRBD1 identical over 9 bases. Sample: peripheral blood. This TCR was sampled from a woman aged 25 to 45 with COVID-19, enrolled during active disease. CDR3 in amino acids: CASSGQGGEQYF. DNA for the CDR3: TGTGCCAGCTCGGGACAGGGAGGCGAGCAGTACTTC.